This T cell receptor beta chain was obtained from a study of shared T cell receptors in the human thymus. After removal of 5 bases from V and 1 base from J, the junction contained 14 bases not matched to a gene. CDR1 is LNHDA and CDR2 is SQIVND in the germline V gene (reference sequence). This CDR3 spans 20 amino acids. Using immunoSEQ multiplex PCR, the repertoire was profiled, and TCRdb retains in-frame clones only, with some absent. The table shows 600,000 or so clones, with roughly 86% occurring only once. The data also belong to a second study, concerning human thymus T cells. Turning to that study: Immunologically healthy infants in Finland undergoing congenital heart defect surgery were the donors. The study used thymus tissue resected during corrective heart surgery. Gene usage (both V and J) appeared biased in thymic and blood repertoires. A high degree of thymic repertoire overlap among unrelated individuals was reported in related research.

The receptor was isolated from a boy less than two years old with a congenital heart defect. Material: thymocytes. V is TRBV19 and J is TRBJ2-3, with 14 bases aligning to TRBD2. CDR3 DNA: TGTGCCAGTAGTCGAGGCGAGACTAGCGGGGGGGCCGGGGGCACAGATACGCAGTATTTT. Its translation is CASSRGETSGGAGGTDTQYF. Full variable domain (outside the CDR3, taken from reference TRBV19 and TRBJ2-3): DGGITQSPKYLFRKEGQNVTLSCEQNLNHDAMYWYRQDPGQGLRLIYYSQIVNDFQKGDIAEGYSVSREKKESFPLTVTSAQKNPTAFYLCASSRGETSGGAGGTDTQYFGPGTRLTVL.